This T cell receptor (beta chain) came from a study of human T cells and chemical hapten exposure. Study context: Across its approximately 25 weeks, the study gave patients weekly diphenylcyclopropenone doses to the scalp.

What the library attached to individual cDNA molecules were unique molecular identifiers. TCRdb redid the calling of the RACE reads with MiXCR, one entry per CDR3 protein. This table holds 60,000 or so distinct CDR3 sequences, roughly a tenth found once. This clonotype showed up many times. The antigen is not known. The germline V gene encodes CDR1 SEHNR and CDR2 FQNEAQ (reference sequence). The CDR3 consists of 14 residues. V gave up 0 bases and J gave up 5 bases, with 8 bases separating them. The study's findings and limits: Expanded TCRs grouped into significantly more large CDR3 similarity clusters than controls produced.

Time point indicated: pre-sensitization, week 0. Treatment meaning: therapeutic diphenylcyclopropenone sensitization with weekly scalp DPC. Sequencing used whole blood, obtained in connection with sensitization to the hapten diphenylcyclopropenone (DPC). The chain is built from TRBV7-9 and TRBJ1-5, with D possibly being TRBD1 (5 bases). The receptor was derived from a man aged 35-49 years with alopecia areata. Some clones in this sample may be carry-over from other donors' samples. The CDR3 reads CASSLAGAHQPQHF. The DNA for the CDR3 is TGTGCCAGCAGCTTAGCCGGGGCACATCAGCCCCAGCATTTT.